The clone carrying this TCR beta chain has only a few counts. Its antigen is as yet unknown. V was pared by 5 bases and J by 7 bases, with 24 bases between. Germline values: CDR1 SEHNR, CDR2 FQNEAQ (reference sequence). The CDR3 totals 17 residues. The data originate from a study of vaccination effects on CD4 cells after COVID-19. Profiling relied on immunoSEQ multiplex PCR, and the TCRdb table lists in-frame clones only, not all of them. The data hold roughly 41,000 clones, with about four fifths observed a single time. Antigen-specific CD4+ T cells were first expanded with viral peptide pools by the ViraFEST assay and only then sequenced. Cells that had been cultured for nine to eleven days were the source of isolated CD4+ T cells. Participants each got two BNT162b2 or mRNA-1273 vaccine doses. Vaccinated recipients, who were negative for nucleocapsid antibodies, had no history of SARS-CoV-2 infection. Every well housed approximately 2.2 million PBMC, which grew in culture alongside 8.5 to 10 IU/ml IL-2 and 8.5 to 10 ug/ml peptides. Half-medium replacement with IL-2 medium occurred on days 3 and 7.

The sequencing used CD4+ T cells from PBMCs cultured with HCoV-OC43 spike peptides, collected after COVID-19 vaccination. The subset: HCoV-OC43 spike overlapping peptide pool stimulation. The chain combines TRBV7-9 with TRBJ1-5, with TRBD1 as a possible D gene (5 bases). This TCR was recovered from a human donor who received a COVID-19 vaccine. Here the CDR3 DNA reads TGTGCCAGCAGCCCAGGGCGAATTGGGCAGGGATTACAGCCCCAGCATTTT. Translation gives CASSPGRIGQGLQPQHF.